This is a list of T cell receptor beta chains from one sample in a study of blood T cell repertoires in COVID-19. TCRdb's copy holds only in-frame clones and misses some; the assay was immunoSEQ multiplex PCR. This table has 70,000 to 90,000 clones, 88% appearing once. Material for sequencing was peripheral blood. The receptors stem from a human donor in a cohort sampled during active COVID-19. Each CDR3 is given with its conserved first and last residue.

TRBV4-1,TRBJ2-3,CASSPNGRATDTQYF
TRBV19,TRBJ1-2,CASFGATNYGYTF
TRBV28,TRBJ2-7,CASSTGLAYEQYF
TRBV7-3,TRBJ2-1,CASSFGPGAYNEQFF
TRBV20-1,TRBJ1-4,CSASPLEDSSTNEKLFF
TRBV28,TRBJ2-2,CASSLQTGELFF
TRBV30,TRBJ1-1,CAWSVRDSTEAFF
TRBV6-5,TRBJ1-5,CASSKRTGFGQPQHF
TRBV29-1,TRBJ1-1,CSVGGGSEDTEAFF
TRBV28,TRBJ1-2,CASRSTGVYGYTF
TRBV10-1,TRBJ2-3,CASRQTPGGGTDTQYF
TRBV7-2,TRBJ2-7,CASSHGTGRLSSYEQYF
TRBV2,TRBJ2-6,CASSADRAGANVLTF
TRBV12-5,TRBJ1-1,CASGLSGNTEAFF
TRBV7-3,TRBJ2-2,CASSNPGRYNGELFF
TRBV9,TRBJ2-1,CASSQDQSGSPYNEQFF
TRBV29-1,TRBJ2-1,CSVVGGYNEQFF
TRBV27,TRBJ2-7,CASRATGTYEQYF
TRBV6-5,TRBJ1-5,CASRRQGSNQPQHF
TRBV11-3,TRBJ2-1,CASSGWGTSGRNEQFF
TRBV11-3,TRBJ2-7,CASRQGTYEQYF
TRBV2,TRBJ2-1,CASITGSARYNEQFF
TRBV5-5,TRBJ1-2,CASSLAGRQGSGYTF
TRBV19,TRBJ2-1,CASSKWGGPEQFF
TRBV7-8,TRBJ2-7,CASSQGLAGPYEQYF
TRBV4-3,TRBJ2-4,CASSQVVAGTAKNIQYF
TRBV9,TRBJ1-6,CASSVGGYNSPLHF
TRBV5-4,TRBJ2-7,CASSGGTRGYEQYF
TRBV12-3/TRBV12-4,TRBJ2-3,CASSLRHRDTQYF
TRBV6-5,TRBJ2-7,CASRMIVGSAYEQYF
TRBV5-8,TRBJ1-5,CASGRFNQPQHF
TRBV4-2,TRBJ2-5,CASSQDGGSGSLETQYF